These 8 T cell receptor beta chains originate from one sample sequenced in a study of cytomegalovirus exposure and HLA in healthy donors. PCR employed 60 Vbeta and 13 Jbeta primers. The data were produced by immunoSEQ multiplex PCR, yet TCRdb's version contains in-frame clones alone and is incomplete. Of some 130,000 clones listed, approximately 82% were seen once; the top ten hold approximately 1.5%. The sample was PBMCs. These receptor sequences come from a female donor in good health and CMV-seronegative.

This clone was seen a few times. The chain is built from TRBV19 and TRBJ2-1; D unclear. Germline V CDR1 and CDR2: LNHDA, SQIVND (reference sequence). The CDR3 loop spans 13 amino acids. The V and J ends lost 1 base and 8 bases respectively, with 9 bases between them. CDR3 residues: CASSIVVSDEQFF. The CDR3 nucleotides are TGTGCCAGTAGTATAGTCGTCAGTGATGAGCAGTTCTTC. The entire variable domain, with the rest obtained from reference TRBV19 and TRBJ2-1, is as follows: DGGITQSPKYLFRKEGQNVTLSCEQNLNHDAMYWYRQDPGQGLRLIYYSQIVNDFQKGDIAEGYSVSREKKESFPLTVTSAQKNPTAFYLCASSIVVSDEQFFGPGTRLTVL.

The rearrangement links TRBV30 to TRBJ2-5; a possible D gene is TRBD2 (6 bases). The DNA end lines up better with TRBJ2-7; the J call may be wrong. Germline assignment: CDR1 GTSNPN and CDR2 SVGIG (reference sequence). There are 12 residues in the CDR3. The DNA of the CDR3 is TGTGCCTGGAGTGGACTAGCCTACGAGCAGTACTTC. It codes for CAWSGLAYEQYF.

The gene calls are TRBV4-3 and TRBJ2-7; 9 positions agree with TRBD1. Germline-derived CDR1 and CDR2 are LGHNA and YSLEER. The CDR3 has 15 residues. Trimming took 4 bases from V and 6 from J; bases not matched to a gene: 10. The chain's CDR3 is CASSRFPGQGGEQYF. The CDR3 DNA is TGCGCCAGCAGCCGATTTCCGGGACAGGGCGGCGAGCAGTACTTC.

V and J are TRBV19 and TRBJ2-7, with 7 nucleotides matching TRBD2. Trimming at V came to 3 bases and at J to 5 bases, leaving 7 bases not matched to a gene. The germline V gene has CDR1 LNHDA and CDR2 SQIVND (reference sequence). The CDR3 spans 14 residues. The chain's CDR3 is CASSMGQGGDEQYF. In nucleotides, the CDR3 is TGTGCCAGTAGTATGGGGCAGGGAGGGGACGAGCAGTACTTC.

The chain carries TRBV6-4 and TRBJ2-6, with D perhaps matching TRBD2 (5 bases). Deletions cut 5 bases from V and 0 bases from J, with 8 bases between. Germline lookup yields CDR1 MRHNA and CDR2 SNTAGT. The CDR3 is 15 residues long. DNA for the CDR3: TGTGCCAGCAGTAAGGGAGACTCTGGGGCCAACGTCCTGACTTTC. Translated, it gives CASSKGDSGANVLTF.

The V and J genes are TRBV9 and TRBJ1-1; TRBD1 is a possible D gene (6 bases). Trimming stripped 0 bases from V and 4 bases from J, with 13 bases between. This CDR3 spans 15 amino acids. CDR1 is SGDLS and CDR2 is YYNGEE in the germline V gene. The CDR3 sequence: CASSVEAGVSTEAFF. CDR3 nucleotide sequence: TGTGCCAGCAGCGTAGAGGCAGGGGTGTCCACTGAAGCTTTCTTT.

The DNA of the CDR3 is TGTGCCAGCAGCGTAGGCTCGTTCCAGGGGGCCGACACTGAAGCTTTCTTT. Encoded protein: CASSVGSFQGADTEAFF. The V and J genes are TRBV9 and TRBJ1-1, with 8 nucleotides matching TRBD1. The germline V gene has CDR1 SGDLS and CDR2 YYNGEE. The CDR3 covers 17 residues. V was pared by 0 bases and J by 3 bases, with 10 bases of the junction left unmatched. The variable domain in full, with the rest retrieved from reference TRBV9 and TRBJ1-1, is DSGVTQTPKHLITATGQRVTLRCSPRSGDLSVYWYQQSLDQGLQFLIQYYNGEERAKGNILERFSAQQFPDLHSELNLSSLELGDSALYFCASSVGSFQGADTEAFFGQGTRLTVV.

The chain recombines TRBV2 with TRBJ2-7; D is possibly TRBD1 (6 bases). Looked up from germline, CDR1 is SNHLY and CDR2 is FYNNEI. Trimming pared 4 bases from V and 2 bases from J, leaving 12 bases between. The CDR3 length is 14 residues. CDR3 amino acids: CASSGVGAAYEQYF. DNA for the CDR3: TGTGCCAGCAGTGGAGTGGGGGCGGCCTACGAGCAGTACTTC.